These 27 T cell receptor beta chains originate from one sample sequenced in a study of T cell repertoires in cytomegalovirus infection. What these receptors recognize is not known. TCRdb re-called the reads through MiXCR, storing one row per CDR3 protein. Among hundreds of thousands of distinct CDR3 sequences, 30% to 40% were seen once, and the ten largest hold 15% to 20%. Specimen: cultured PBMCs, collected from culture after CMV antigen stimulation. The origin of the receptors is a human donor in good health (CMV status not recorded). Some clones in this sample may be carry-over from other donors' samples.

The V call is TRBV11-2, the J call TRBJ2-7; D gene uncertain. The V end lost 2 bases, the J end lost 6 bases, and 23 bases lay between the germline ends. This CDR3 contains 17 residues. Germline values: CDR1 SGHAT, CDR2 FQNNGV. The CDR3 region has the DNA TGTGCCAGCAGCTTAAGACCTGAGAGTATTCTGATCAGCGAGCAGTACTTC. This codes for CASSLRPESILISEQYF. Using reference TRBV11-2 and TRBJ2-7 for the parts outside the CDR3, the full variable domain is EAGVAQSPRYKIIEKRQSVAFWCNPISGHATLYWYQQILGQGPKLLIQFQNNGVVDDSQLPKDRFSAERLKGVDSTLKIQPAKLEDSAVYLCASSLRPESILISEQYFGPGTRLTVT.

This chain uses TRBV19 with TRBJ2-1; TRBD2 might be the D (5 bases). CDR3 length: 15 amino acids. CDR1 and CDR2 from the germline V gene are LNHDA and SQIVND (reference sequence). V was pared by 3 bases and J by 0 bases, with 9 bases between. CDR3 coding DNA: TGTGCCAGTAGTATGATCAGCGGCTCCTACAATGAGCAGTTCTTC. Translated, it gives CASSMISGSYNEQFF.

The CDR3 loop is CASSFIRASTDTQYF. The CDR3 DNA follows: TGTGCCAGCAGCTTCATCCGGGCTAGCACAGATACGCAGTATTTT. The chain combines TRBV7-9 with TRBJ2-3; D call uncertain. The CDR3 sequence is 15 residues long. The V end was cut by 3 bases, the J end by 0 bases, with 10 bases between. Per germline, CDR1 SEHNR and CDR2 FQNEAQ (reference sequence).

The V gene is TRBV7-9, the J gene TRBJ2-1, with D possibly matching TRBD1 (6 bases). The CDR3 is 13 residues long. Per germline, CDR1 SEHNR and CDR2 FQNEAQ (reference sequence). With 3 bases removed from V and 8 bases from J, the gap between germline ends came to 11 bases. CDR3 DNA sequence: TGTGCCAGCAGCTTTAGGGGGACGGATGAGCAGTTCTTC. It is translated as CASSFRGTDEQFF.

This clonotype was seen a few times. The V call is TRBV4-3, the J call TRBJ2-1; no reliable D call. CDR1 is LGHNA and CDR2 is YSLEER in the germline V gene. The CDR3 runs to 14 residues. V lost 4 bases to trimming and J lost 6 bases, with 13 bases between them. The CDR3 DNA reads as TGCGCCAGCAGCCGGGCATACATTGGCAATGAGCAGTTCTTC. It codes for CASSRAYIGNEQFF.

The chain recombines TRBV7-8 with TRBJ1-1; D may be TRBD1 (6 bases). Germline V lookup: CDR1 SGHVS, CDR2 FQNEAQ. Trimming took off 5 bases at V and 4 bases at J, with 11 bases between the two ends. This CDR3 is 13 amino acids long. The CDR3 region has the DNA TGTGCCAGCAGCAAAACAGGGACCACTGAAGCTTTCTTT. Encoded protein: CASSKTGTTEAFF.

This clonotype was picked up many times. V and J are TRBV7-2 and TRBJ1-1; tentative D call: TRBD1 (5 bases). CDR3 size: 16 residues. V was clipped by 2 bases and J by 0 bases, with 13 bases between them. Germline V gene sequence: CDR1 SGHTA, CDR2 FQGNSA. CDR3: CASSLSGTIMNTEAFF. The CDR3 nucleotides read TGTGCCAGCAGCTTATCCGGGACGATTATGAACACTGAAGCTTTCTTT. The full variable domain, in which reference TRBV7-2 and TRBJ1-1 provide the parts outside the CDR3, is GAGVSQSPSNKVTEKGKDVELRCDPISGHTALYWYRQSLGQGLEFLIYFQGNSAPDKSGLPSDRFSAERTGGSVSTLTIQRTQQEDSAVYLCASSLSGTIMNTEAFFGQGTRLTVV.

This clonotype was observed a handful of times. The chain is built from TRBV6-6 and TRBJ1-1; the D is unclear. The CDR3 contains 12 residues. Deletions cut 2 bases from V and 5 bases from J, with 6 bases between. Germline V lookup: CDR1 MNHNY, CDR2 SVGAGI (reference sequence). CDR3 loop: CASSYTVTEAFF. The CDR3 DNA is TGTGCCAGCAGTTACACCGTTACTGAAGCTTTCTTT.

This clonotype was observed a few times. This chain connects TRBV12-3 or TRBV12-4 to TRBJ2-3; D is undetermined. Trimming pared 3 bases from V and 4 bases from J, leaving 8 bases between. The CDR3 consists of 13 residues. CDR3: CASSLGYPDTQYF. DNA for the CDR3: TGTGCCAGCAGTTTGGGGTACCCAGATACGCAGTATTTT.

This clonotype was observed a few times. CDR3 sequence (DNA): TGTGCCAGCAGTTACTCCGATGGGGGGCCTCCCTATGGCTACACCTTC. This translates into CASSYSDGGPPYGYTF. V is TRBV6-6 and J is TRBJ1-2; D might be TRBD1 (6 bases). CDR1 is MNHNY and CDR2 is SVGAGI in the germline V gene (reference sequence). This CDR3 has 16 amino acids. V shed 0 bases and J shed 4 bases, with 15 bases lying between them.

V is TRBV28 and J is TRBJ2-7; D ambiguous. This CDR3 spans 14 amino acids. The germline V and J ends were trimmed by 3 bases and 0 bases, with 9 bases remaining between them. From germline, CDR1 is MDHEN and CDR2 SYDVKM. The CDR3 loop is CASSFLFSSYEQYF. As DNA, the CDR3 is TGTGCCAGCAGTTTCTTATTCTCCTCCTACGAGCAGTACTTC.

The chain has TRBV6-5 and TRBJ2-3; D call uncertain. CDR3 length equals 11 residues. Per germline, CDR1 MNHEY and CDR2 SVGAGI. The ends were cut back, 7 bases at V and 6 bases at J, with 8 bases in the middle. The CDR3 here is CASTQGDTQYF. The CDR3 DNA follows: TGTGCCAGCACCCAAGGGGATACGCAGTATTTT.

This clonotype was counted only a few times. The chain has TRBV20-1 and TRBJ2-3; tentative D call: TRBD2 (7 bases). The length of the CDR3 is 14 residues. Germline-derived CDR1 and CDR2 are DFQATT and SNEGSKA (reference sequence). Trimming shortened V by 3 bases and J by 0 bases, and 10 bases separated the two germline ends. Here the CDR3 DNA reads TGCAGTGCTAGGAAGGGGGGGAGCACAGATACGCAGTATTTT. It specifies CSARKGGSTDTQYF.

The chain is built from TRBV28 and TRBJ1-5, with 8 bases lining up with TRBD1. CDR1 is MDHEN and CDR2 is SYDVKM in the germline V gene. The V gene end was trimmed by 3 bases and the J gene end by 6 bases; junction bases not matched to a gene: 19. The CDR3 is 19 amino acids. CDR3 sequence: CASSFKKKRTGWGFQPQHF. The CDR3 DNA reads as TGTGCCAGCAGTTTTAAGAAGAAGCGGACAGGGTGGGGATTTCAGCCCCAGCATTTT.

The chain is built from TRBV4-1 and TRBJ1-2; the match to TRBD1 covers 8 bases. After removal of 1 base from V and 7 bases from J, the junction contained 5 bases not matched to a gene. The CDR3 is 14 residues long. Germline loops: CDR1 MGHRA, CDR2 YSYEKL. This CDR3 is CASSQGQGARGYTF. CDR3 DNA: TGCGCCAGCAGCCAAGGTCAGGGGGCGCGTGGCTACACCTTC.

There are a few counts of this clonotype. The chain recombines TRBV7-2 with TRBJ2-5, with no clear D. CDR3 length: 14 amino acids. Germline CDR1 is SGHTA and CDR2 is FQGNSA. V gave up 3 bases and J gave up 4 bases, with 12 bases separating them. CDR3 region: CASSFFGAPETQYF. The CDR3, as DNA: TGTGCCAGCAGCTTTTTTGGCGCCCCAGAGACCCAGTACTTC. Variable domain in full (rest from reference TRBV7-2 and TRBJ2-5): GAGVSQSPSNKVTEKGKDVELRCDPISGHTALYWYRQSLGQGLEFLIYFQGNSAPDKSGLPSDRFSAERTGGSVSTLTIQRTQQEDSAVYLCASSFFGAPETQYFGPGTRLLVL.

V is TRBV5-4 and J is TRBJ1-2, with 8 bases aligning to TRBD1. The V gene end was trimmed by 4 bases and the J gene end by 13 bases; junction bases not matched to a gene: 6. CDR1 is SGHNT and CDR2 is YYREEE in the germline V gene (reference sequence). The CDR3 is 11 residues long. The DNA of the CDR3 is TGTGCCAGCAGCCTGGGGACAGGTGGCACCTTC. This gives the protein CASSLGTGGTF. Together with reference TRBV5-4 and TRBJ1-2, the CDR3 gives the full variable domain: ETGVTQSPTHLIKTRGQQVTLRCSSQSGHNTVSWYQQALGQGPQFIFQYYREEENGRGNFPPRFSGLQFPNYSSELNVNALELDDSALYLCASSLGTGGTFGSGTRLTVV.

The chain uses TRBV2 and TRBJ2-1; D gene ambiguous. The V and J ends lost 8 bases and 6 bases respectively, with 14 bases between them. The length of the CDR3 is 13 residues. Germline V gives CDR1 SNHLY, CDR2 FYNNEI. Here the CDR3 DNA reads TGTGCCAGCGGGCTAGGTCTCGTCAATGAGCAGTTCTTC. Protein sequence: CASGLGLVNEQFF.

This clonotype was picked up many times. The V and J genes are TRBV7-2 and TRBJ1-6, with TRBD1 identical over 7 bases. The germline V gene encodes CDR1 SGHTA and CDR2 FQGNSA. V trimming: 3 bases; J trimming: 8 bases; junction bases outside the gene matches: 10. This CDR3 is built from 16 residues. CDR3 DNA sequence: TGTGCCAGCAGCTTTAGGCCCGGGACAGAGGATTCACCCCTCCACTTT. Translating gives CASSFRPGTEDSPLHF.

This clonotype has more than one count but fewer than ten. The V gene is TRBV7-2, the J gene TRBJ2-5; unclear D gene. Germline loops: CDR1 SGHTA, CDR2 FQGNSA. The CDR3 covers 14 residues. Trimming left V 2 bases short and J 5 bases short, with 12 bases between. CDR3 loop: CASSLRLYGETQYF. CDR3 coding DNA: TGTGCCAGCAGCTTAAGGTTGTACGGGGAGACCCAGTACTTC.

The CDR3, as DNA: TGTGCCAGTTCCCCGCTAGCGGACCTTTACCGGGAGCTGTTTTTT. Protein sequence: CASSPLADLYRELFF. This chain joins TRBV19 and TRBJ2-2; 7 nucleotides match TRBD2. The germline gives CDR1 LNHDA, CDR2 SQIVND (reference sequence). The CDR3 extends over 15 amino acids. V gave up 8 bases and J gave up 9 bases; unmatched junction bases: 15.

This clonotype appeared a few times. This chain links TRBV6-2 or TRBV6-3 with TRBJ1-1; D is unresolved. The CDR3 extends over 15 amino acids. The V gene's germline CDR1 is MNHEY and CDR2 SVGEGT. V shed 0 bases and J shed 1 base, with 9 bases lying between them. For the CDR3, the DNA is TGTGCCAGCAGTTACTCCGAGGAGGAGAACACTGAAGCTTTCTTT. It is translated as CASSYSEEENTEAFF.

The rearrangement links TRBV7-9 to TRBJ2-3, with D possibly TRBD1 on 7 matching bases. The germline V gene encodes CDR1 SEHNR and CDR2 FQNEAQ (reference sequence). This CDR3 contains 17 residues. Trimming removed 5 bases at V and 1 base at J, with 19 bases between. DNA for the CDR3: TGTGCCAGCAGCCTCAGGGGGAGGCAGGGCGGCACAGATACGCAGTATTTT. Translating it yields CASSLRGRQGGTDTQYF.

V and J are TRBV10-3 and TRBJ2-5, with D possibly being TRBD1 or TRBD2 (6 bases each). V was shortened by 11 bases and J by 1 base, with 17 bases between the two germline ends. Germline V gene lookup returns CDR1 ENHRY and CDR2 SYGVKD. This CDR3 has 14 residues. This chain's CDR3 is CASMEGETQETQYF. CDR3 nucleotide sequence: TGTGCCTCAATGGAGGGGGAGACCCAAGAGACCCAGTACTTC.

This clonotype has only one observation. In nucleotides, the CDR3 is TGTGCCAGTAGTATTGTTAGCGGGGGGGCCGGTGAGCAGTTCTTC. It specifies CASSIVSGGAGEQFF. The V gene is TRBV19, the J gene TRBJ2-1; TRBD2 aligns across 11 bases. The germline gives CDR1 LNHDA, CDR2 SQIVND (reference sequence). The CDR3 has 15 amino acids. Trimming took 3 bases from V and 9 from J; bases not matched to a gene: 7.

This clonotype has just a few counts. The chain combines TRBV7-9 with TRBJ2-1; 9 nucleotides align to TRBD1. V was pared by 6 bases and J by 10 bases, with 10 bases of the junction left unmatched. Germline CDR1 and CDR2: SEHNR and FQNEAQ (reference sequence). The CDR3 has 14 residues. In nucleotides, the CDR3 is TGTGCCAGCAGTGAATGGGACAGGGTTGACGAGCAGTTCTTC. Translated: CASSEWDRVDEQFF.

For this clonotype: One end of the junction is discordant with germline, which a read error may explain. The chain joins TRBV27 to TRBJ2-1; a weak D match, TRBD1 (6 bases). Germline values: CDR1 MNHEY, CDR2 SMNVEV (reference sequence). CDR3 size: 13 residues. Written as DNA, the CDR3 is TGTGCCAGCAGTCATACAGGGAACAATGTGCAGTTCTTC. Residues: CASSHTGNNVQFF.